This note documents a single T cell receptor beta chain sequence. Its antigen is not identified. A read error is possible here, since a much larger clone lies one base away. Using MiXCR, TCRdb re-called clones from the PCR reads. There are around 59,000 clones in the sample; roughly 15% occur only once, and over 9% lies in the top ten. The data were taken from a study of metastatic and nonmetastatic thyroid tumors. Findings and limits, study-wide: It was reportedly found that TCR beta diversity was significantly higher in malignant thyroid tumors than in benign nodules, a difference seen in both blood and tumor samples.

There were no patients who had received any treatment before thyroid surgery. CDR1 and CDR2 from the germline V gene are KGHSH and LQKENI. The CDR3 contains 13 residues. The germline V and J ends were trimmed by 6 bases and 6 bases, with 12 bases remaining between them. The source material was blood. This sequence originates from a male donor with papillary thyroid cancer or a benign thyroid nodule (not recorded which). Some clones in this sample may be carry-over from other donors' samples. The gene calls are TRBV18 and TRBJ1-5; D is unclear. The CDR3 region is CASSYSFSQPQHF. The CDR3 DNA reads TGTGCCAGCTCGTACAGTTTCAGTCAGCCCCAGCATTTT. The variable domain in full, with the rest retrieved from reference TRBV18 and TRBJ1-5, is NAGVMQNPRHLVRRRGQEARLRCSPMKGHSHVYWYRQLPEEGLKFMVYLQKENIIDESGMPKERFSAEFPKEGPSILRIQQVVRGDSAAYFCASSYSFSQPQHFGDGTRLSIL.